One sample yielded the 21 T cell receptor beta chains listed below, sequenced in a study of blood T cell repertoires in COVID-19 (dated by TCRdb to 2020 to 2022). Libraries were built with the immunoSEQ multiplex PCR assay. In its TCRdb copy, this immuneACCESS table keeps in-frame sequences only and misses some clones. Where compared with another copy, unresolved V genes explain less than half of these, and the others have no known cause. Within this sample are some 130,000 clones, with approximately 88% of them counted one time only. Approximately 10% of the sample is taken by the ten largest. The sequencing input was peripheral blood. The receptors originated from a middle-aged man with acute or convalescent COVID-19.

The V call is TRBV5-4, the J call TRBJ2-3, with 9 nucleotides matching TRBD1. Germline loops: CDR1 SGHNT, CDR2 YYREEE (reference sequence). The CDR3 has 15 amino acids. With V trimmed by 3 bases and J by 5 bases, 7 bases remained unmatched. In nucleotides, the CDR3 is TGTGCCAGCAGCTCCGCACAGGGGGCGGGAGATACGCAGTATTTT. Encoded protein: CASSSAQGAGDTQYF. The whole variable domain, filled in from reference TRBV5-4 and TRBJ2-3, reads ETGVTQSPTHLIKTRGQQVTLRCSSQSGHNTVSWYQQALGQGPQFIFQYYREEENGRGNFPPRFSGLQFPNYSSELNVNALELDDSALYLCASSSAQGAGDTQYFGPGTRLTVL.

The chain links TRBV27 to TRBJ1-2; no clear D gene. The CDR3 is 14 amino acids. V gave up 3 bases and J gave up 8 bases, with 16 bases separating them. The germline V gene encodes CDR1 MNHEY and CDR2 SMNVEV (reference sequence). DNA of the CDR3: TGTGCCAGCAGTTTCCGCGGGATACTTGGGGGCTACACCTTC. Amino acids: CASSFRGILGGYTF.

V is TRBV24-1 and J is TRBJ2-2; D perhaps matches TRBD2 (6 bases). The CDR3 is 16 amino acids. V lost 10 bases to trimming and J lost 1 base, with 18 bases between them. Germline assignment: CDR1 KGHDR and CDR2 SFDVKD. The CDR3 DNA is TGTGCCACTTATCTATCGGGGGACGAGAACACCGGGGAGCTGTTTTTT. It encodes CATYLSGDENTGELFF.

The chain is built from TRBV28 and TRBJ1-5; D is possibly TRBD1 (5 bases). This CDR3 contains 15 residues. Between the trimmed V and J ends, which lost 5 bases and 3 bases, there was a span of 14 bases. Germline CDR1 reads MDHEN; CDR2 reads SYDVKM. For the CDR3, the DNA is TGTGCCAGCAGTCCGCATGACAGCGTCAATCAGCCCCAGCATTTT. Translating it yields CASSPHDSVNQPQHF.

V and J are TRBV5-1 and TRBJ2-1; 10 nucleotides agree with TRBD2. V was pared by 1 base and J by 2 bases, with 3 bases of the junction left unmatched. CDR1 SGHRS and CDR2 YFSETQ come from the germline V gene. The CDR3 runs 16 residues. CDR3: CASSLRLAGAYNEQFF. The CDR3 region has the DNA TGCGCCAGCAGCTTGCGCCTAGCGGGAGCCTACAATGAGCAGTTCTTC.

The V gene is TRBV6-5, the J gene TRBJ1-2, with D tentatively TRBD1 (5 bases). Trimming cost V 4 bases and J 6 bases, with 9 bases left between them. Germline values: CDR1 MNHEY, CDR2 SVGAGI. The CDR3 extends over 12 amino acids. The CDR3 DNA reads as TGTGCCAGCAGTTCGGACACTCATGGCTACACCTTC. It is translated as CASSSDTHGYTF.

This clone occurred a few times. The V gene is TRBV7-9, the J gene TRBJ1-5; 9 nucleotides match TRBD1. This CDR3 spans 18 amino acids. CDR1 SEHNR and CDR2 FQNEAQ come from the germline V gene (reference sequence). V gave up 5 bases and J gave up 6 bases; unmatched junction bases: 17. The CDR3: CASSPPPWDRVFRQPQHF. As DNA, the CDR3 is TGTGCCAGCAGCCCGCCCCCATGGGACAGGGTGTTTCGTCAGCCCCAGCATTTT. Based on the CDR3 plus reference TRBV7-9 and TRBJ1-5, the full variable domain is DTGVSQNPRHKITKRGQNVTFRCDPISEHNRLYWYRQTLGQGPEFLTYFQNEAQLEKSRLLSDRFSAERPKGSFSTLEIQRTEQGDSAMYLCASSPPPWDRVFRQPQHFGDGTRLSIL.

This chain links TRBV5-1 with TRBJ1-3; 9 nucleotides agree with TRBD1. Per the germline V gene, CDR1 is SGHRS and CDR2 is YFSETQ. The CDR3 loop spans 17 amino acids. J was trimmed by 2 bases and V by 5 bases; bases with no gene match: 11. The CDR3, as DNA: TGCGCCAGCAGTAACACAGGGGGCGAATTTACTGGAAACACCATATATTTT. This codes for CASSNTGGEFTGNTIYF.

This chain connects TRBV3-1 (or the pseudogene TRBV3-2) to TRBJ1-2; no firm D call. The CDR3 has 14 residues. V lost 1 base, J lost 2 bases, and 8 bases lay in between. Germline loops: CDR1 LGHDT, CDR2 YNNKEL (reference sequence). Here the CDR3 DNA reads TGTGCCAGCAGCCAAGCTGGCAGGAACTATGGCTACACCTTC. This sequence encodes CASSQAGRNYGYTF.

The chain has TRBV19 and TRBJ1-5; D is unclear. V lost 8 bases to trimming and J lost 0 bases, with 11 bases between them. This CDR3 has 14 amino acids. Per the germline V gene, CDR1 is LNHDA and CDR2 is SQIVND (reference sequence). CDR3 nucleotide sequence: TGTGCCAGTGCGTACCAATATAGCAATCAGCCCCAGCATTTT. It yields the protein CASAYQYSNQPQHF.

The gene calls are TRBV11-2 and TRBJ2-5, with TRBD2 identical over 12 bases. CDR3 length: 15 residues. From germline, CDR1 is SGHAT and CDR2 FQNNGV. V shed 3 bases, J shed 5 bases, and the junction held 4 bases outside the gene matches. The chain's CDR3 is CASSLTTSGSETQYF. CDR3 DNA: TGTGCCAGCAGCTTGACGACTAGCGGGAGTGAGACCCAGTACTTC.

The rearrangement joins TRBV19 to TRBJ1-5; 8 bases map to TRBD1. CDR3 length: 16 amino acids. Germline CDR1 reads LNHDA; CDR2 reads SQIVND (reference sequence). V shed 3 bases, J shed 4 bases, and the junction held 8 bases outside the gene matches. For the CDR3, the DNA is TGTGCCAGTAGTATGTCTGGGACAGGACCTAATCAGCCCCAGCATTTT. It specifies CASSMSGTGPNQPQHF.

The chain combines TRBV30 with TRBJ1-3; D is perhaps TRBD1 (6 bases). Trimming stripped 0 bases from V and 0 bases from J, with 9 bases between. The CDR3 length is 15 residues. Germline values: CDR1 GTSNPN, CDR2 SVGIG (reference sequence). CDR3 region: CAWSVGAASGNTIYF. For the CDR3, the DNA is TGTGCCTGGAGTGTGGGGGCAGCCTCTGGAAACACCATATATTTT. The variable domain in full, completed from reference TRBV30 and TRBJ1-3, reads SQTIHQWPATLVQPVGSPLSLECTVEGTSNPNLYWYRQAAGRGLQLLFYSVGIGQISSEVPQNLSASRPQDRQFILSSKKLLLSDSGFYLCAWSVGAASGNTIYFGEGSWLTVV.

The CDR3 DNA follows: TGTGCCAGCAGCTCCCCACCGGGATACTATGGCTACACCTTC. Its protein product is CASSSPPGYYGYTF. The chain carries TRBV5-5 and TRBJ1-2; D not certain. The CDR3 totals 14 residues. V was clipped by 3 bases and J by 3 bases, with 12 bases between them. Germline V CDR1 and CDR2: SGHKS, YYEKEE (reference sequence).

The chain couples TRBV6-5 to TRBJ1-5; TRBD1 aligns across 7 bases. V trimming: 2 bases; J trimming: 6 bases; junction bases outside the gene matches: 4. This CDR3 spans 14 amino acids. Germline-derived CDR1 and CDR2 are MNHEY and SVGAGI. The CDR3 reads CASSYQRQGQPQHF. The CDR3 DNA follows: TGTGCCAGCAGTTACCAGCGACAGGGTCAGCCCCAGCATTTT.

The chain joins TRBV7-8 to TRBJ2-6; TRBD1 matches 7 bases. Germline V gene sequence: CDR1 SGHVS, CDR2 FQNEAQ. J lost 3 bases, V lost 6 bases, and 8 bases had no gene match. The CDR3 spans 16 residues. The CDR3 loop reads CASSSRGGVGANVLTF. CDR3 nucleotide sequence: TGTGCCAGCAGTTCAAGAGGGGGCGTTGGGGCCAACGTCCTGACTTTC.

The rearrangement links TRBV28 to TRBJ1-3; TRBD1 matches at 7 bases. V lost 5 bases, J lost 2 bases, and 3 bases stayed unmatched. Germline V gives CDR1 MDHEN, CDR2 SYDVKM. The length of the CDR3 is 14 residues. Here the CDR3 DNA reads TGTGCCAGCAGTAGTGGGACAGCTGGAAACACCATATATTTT. Protein sequence: CASSSGTAGNTIYF. Full variable domain (remainder filled in from reference TRBV28 and TRBJ1-3): DVKVTQSSRYLVKRTGEKVFLECVQDMDHENMFWYRQDPGLGLRLIYFSYDVKMKEKGDIPEGYSVSREKKERFSLILESASTNQTSMYLCASSSGTAGNTIYFGEGSWLTVV.

This chain uses TRBV7-9 with TRBJ2-1, with 7 bases that match TRBD2. The CDR3 is made up of 15 amino acids. V lost 5 bases to trimming and J lost 6 bases; unmatched junction nucleotides: 10. In germline, CDR1 is SEHNR, CDR2 FQNEAQ (reference sequence). CDR3 DNA: TGTGCCAGCAGCCCAGGAGCCCGGACTAGCAATGAGCAGTTCTTC. This gives the protein CASSPGARTSNEQFF.

The table lists this clone with a count of one. The chain is built from TRBV5-4 and TRBJ2-2; possibly TRBD2 for D (6 bases). The V gene's germline CDR1 is SGHNT and CDR2 YYREEE (reference sequence). Trimming left V 2 bases short and J 2 bases short, with 19 bases between. This CDR3 spans 18 amino acids. The CDR3 is CASSFFRGTSSNTGELFF. DNA of the CDR3: TGTGCCAGCAGCTTTTTCCGAGGAACTAGCAGCAACACCGGGGAGCTGTTTTTT. Filled out from reference TRBV5-4 and TRBJ2-2, the complete variable domain reads ETGVTQSPTHLIKTRGQQVTLRCSSQSGHNTVSWYQQALGQGPQFIFQYYREEENGRGNFPPRFSGLQFPNYSSELNVNALELDDSALYLCASSFFRGTSSNTGELFFGEGSRLTVL.

The chain couples TRBV6-5 to TRBJ1-5; perhaps TRBD1 as D (6 bases). The V gene's germline CDR1 is MNHEY and CDR2 SVGAGI. V gave up 2 bases and J gave up 3 bases, with 14 bases separating them. The CDR3 is 16 amino acids. CDR3 sequence: CASSYGGPSFNQPQHF. Written as DNA, the CDR3 is TGTGCCAGCAGTTACGGGGGCCCCTCGTTCAATCAGCCCCAGCATTTT.

The chain has TRBV2 and TRBJ2-1, with 9 bases lining up with TRBD2. V trimming: 6 bases; J trimming: 8 bases; junction bases outside the gene matches: 8. In germline, CDR1 is SNHLY, CDR2 FYNNEI. CDR3 length: 14 amino acids. CDR3 in amino acids: CASSQAGGFDEQFF. As DNA, the CDR3 is TGTGCCAGCAGCCAAGCGGGAGGATTCGATGAGCAGTTCTTC.